A selection of T cell receptor beta chains follows, all from one sample in a study of blood T cell repertoires in COVID-19. TCRdb's table, derived via immunoSEQ multiplex PCR, lists solely in-frame clones and lacks some. The sample lists about 130,000 clones; approximately 89% were seen once. The sequencing input was peripheral blood. The receptors shown here come from a human donor in a cohort sampled during active COVID-19. CDR3s include the opening cysteine and the closing phenylalanine or tryptophan. The order of the fields is J gene, clone size, V gene, D gene, CDR3 protein, CDR3 DNA. The D gene is left open where the match is weak. Clone size is stated in some rows and not others, as once, few, many or a class when expanded.

j_call: TRBJ1-2; clone_size: once; v_call: TRBV19; d_call: TRBD1; cdr3_aa: CASSLTGGGGYTF; cdr3_nt: TGTGCCAGTAGTTTAACAGGGGGTGGTGGCTACACCTTC
j_call: TRBJ2-1; clone_size: -; v_call: TRBV3-1/TRBV3-2; d_call: TRBD2; cdr3_aa: CASSQVPAGVNEQFF; cdr3_nt: TGTGCCAGCAGCCAAGTTCCCGCGGGGGTAAATGAGCAGTTCTTC
j_call: TRBJ2-3; clone_size: -; v_call: TRBV27; d_call: -; cdr3_aa: CASSSLRGISDTQYF; cdr3_nt: TGTGCCAGCAGTTCCCTTCGGGGGATCTCAGATACGCAGTATTTT
j_call: TRBJ2-6; clone_size: -; v_call: TRBV7-9; d_call: -; cdr3_aa: CASSTTGANVLTF; cdr3_nt: TGTGCCAGCAGCACTACTGGGGCCAACGTCCTGACTTTC
j_call: TRBJ2-7; clone_size: few; v_call: TRBV3-1/TRBV3-2; d_call: -; cdr3_aa: CASSQEGRGGQYF; cdr3_nt: TGTGCCAGCAGCCAAGAAGGACGGGGAGGGCAGTACTTC
j_call: TRBJ2-3; clone_size: -; v_call: TRBV27; d_call: TRBD2; cdr3_aa: CASRPFGTSGRAVADTQYF; cdr3_nt: TGTGCCAGCAGGCCGTTTGGGACTAGCGGGAGGGCCGTCGCAGATACGCAGTATTTT
j_call: TRBJ1-5; clone_size: -; v_call: TRBV5-6; d_call: TRBD1; cdr3_aa: CASSPGTGMSNQPQHF; cdr3_nt: TGTGCCAGCAGCCCCGGGACAGGGATGAGCAATCAGCCCCAGCATTTT
j_call: TRBJ1-2; clone_size: once; v_call: TRBV5-1; d_call: -; cdr3_aa: CASSLDGGGYGYTF; cdr3_nt: TGCGCCAGCAGCTTGGACGGAGGAGGCTATGGCTACACCTTC
j_call: TRBJ2-1; clone_size: -; v_call: TRBV2; d_call: TRBD2; cdr3_aa: CASRLLAGDYNEQFF; cdr3_nt: TGTGCCAGCCGCCTACTAGCGGGGGATTACAATGAGCAGTTCTTC
j_call: TRBJ2-1; clone_size: -; v_call: TRBV9; d_call: TRBD2; cdr3_aa: CASSAGGLVYDEQFF; cdr3_nt: TGTGCCAGCAGCGCGGGGGGACTAGTTTACGATGAGCAGTTCTTC
j_call: TRBJ2-1; clone_size: many; v_call: TRBV7-2; d_call: -; cdr3_aa: CASSHGGGSINNEQFF; cdr3_nt: TGTGCCAGCAGTCATGGGGGCGGGAGTATCAACAATGAGCAGTTCTTC
j_call: TRBJ1-2; clone_size: -; v_call: TRBV30; d_call: -; cdr3_aa: CAWDPRGLPNYGYTF; cdr3_nt: TGTGCCTGGGATCCTCGGGGTTTACCTAACTATGGCTACACCTTC
j_call: TRBJ1-1; clone_size: -; v_call: TRBV12-3/TRBV12-4; d_call: -; cdr3_aa: CASSYIQGKAFF; cdr3_nt: TGTGCCAGCAGCTATATACAGGGTAAAGCTTTCTTT
j_call: TRBJ1-6; clone_size: -; v_call: TRBV19; d_call: -; cdr3_aa: CASSITKPGGNSPLHF; cdr3_nt: TGTGCCAGTAGTATAACCAAGCCCGGGGGGAATTCACCCCTCCACTTT
j_call: TRBJ2-1; clone_size: once; v_call: TRBV5-3; d_call: -; cdr3_aa: CARSLQFCSSRNEQFF; cdr3_nt: TGTGCCAGAAGCTTGCAGTTCTGTTCTAGCCGGAATGAGCAGTTCTTC
j_call: TRBJ1-6; clone_size: few; v_call: TRBV3-1/TRBV3-2; d_call: TRBD1; cdr3_aa: CASSPRTGGDSPLHF; cdr3_nt: TGTGCCAGCAGCCCAAGGACAGGTGGGGATTCACCCCTCCACTTT
j_call: TRBJ1-2; clone_size: -; v_call: TRBV6-1; d_call: TRBD1; cdr3_aa: CASSERRGRFYGYTF; cdr3_nt: TGTGCCAGCAGTGAGCGCAGGGGGCGCTTCTATGGCTACACCTTC
j_call: TRBJ2-3; clone_size: -; v_call: TRBV9; d_call: -; cdr3_aa: CASGESRGDTQYF; cdr3_nt: TGTGCCAGCGGCGAGAGTAGGGGAGATACGCAGTATTTT
j_call: TRBJ2-5; clone_size: -; v_call: TRBV5-1; d_call: -; cdr3_aa: CASSFSRTRQETQYF; cdr3_nt: TGCGCCAGCAGCTTTTCGCGCACGAGACAGGAGACCCAGTACTTC
j_call: TRBJ1-5; clone_size: once; v_call: TRBV5-4; d_call: -; cdr3_aa: CASSLDSQPQHF; cdr3_nt: TGTGCCAGCAGCTTGGACTCTCAGCCCCAGCATTTT
j_call: TRBJ2-3; clone_size: -; v_call: TRBV7-6; d_call: TRBD2; cdr3_aa: CASSLLAGGQKDTQYF; cdr3_nt: TGTGCCAGCAGCTTACTAGCGGGGGGGCAAAAAGATACGCAGTATTTT
j_call: TRBJ1-2; clone_size: -; v_call: TRBV5-6; d_call: TRBD1; cdr3_aa: CASSAVGQGAYGYTF; cdr3_nt: TGTGCCAGCAGCGCTGTAGGACAGGGGGCCTATGGCTACACCTTC
j_call: TRBJ1-3; clone_size: once; v_call: TRBV4-1; d_call: -; cdr3_aa: CASSQGLTASGNTIYF; cdr3_nt: TGCGCCAGCAGCCAAGGTCTGACAGCCTCTGGAAACACCATATATTTT
j_call: TRBJ2-5; clone_size: once; v_call: TRBV5-1; d_call: TRBD2; cdr3_aa: CASSLTSAQETQYF; cdr3_nt: TGCGCCAGCAGCTTGACTAGCGCCCAAGAGACCCAGTACTTC
j_call: TRBJ1-1; clone_size: once; v_call: TRBV7-2; d_call: -; cdr3_aa: CASSPQSGITEAFF; cdr3_nt: TGTGCCAGCAGCCCCCAGTCGGGTATCACTGAAGCTTTCTTT
j_call: TRBJ2-1; clone_size: -; v_call: TRBV10-3; d_call: TRBD2; cdr3_aa: CATTPSTSGGHNEQFF; cdr3_nt: TGTGCCACCACCCCCTCGACTAGCGGGGGACACAATGAGCAGTTCTTC
j_call: TRBJ2-5; clone_size: -; v_call: TRBV5-8; d_call: TRBD1; cdr3_aa: CASSSGQGYETQYF; cdr3_nt: TGTGCCAGCAGCTCGGGACAGGGGTACGAGACCCAGTACTTC
j_call: TRBJ2-5; clone_size: -; v_call: TRBV5-1; d_call: -; cdr3_aa: CASSLARLGERQETQYF; cdr3_nt: TGCGCCAGCAGCTTGGCCCGACTTGGGGAGCGTCAAGAGACCCAGTACTTC
j_call: TRBJ2-3; clone_size: -; v_call: TRBV6-5; d_call: -; cdr3_aa: CASSKQGEYTDTQYF; cdr3_nt: TGTGCCAGCAGCAAACAGGGAGAATACACAGATACGCAGTATTTT
j_call: TRBJ1-2; clone_size: -; v_call: TRBV15; d_call: -; cdr3_aa: CATSVSPGYGYTF; cdr3_nt: TGTGCCACCAGCGTCAGCCCGGGCTATGGCTACACCTTC
j_call: TRBJ2-1; clone_size: once; v_call: TRBV5-4; d_call: TRBD2; cdr3_aa: CASSSRRGLVENEQFF; cdr3_nt: TGTGCCAGCAGTTCGCGCCGGGGACTAGTCGAAAATGAGCAGTTCTTC
j_call: TRBJ1-5; clone_size: -; v_call: TRBV7-2; d_call: -; cdr3_aa: CASSEDAGYNQPQHF; cdr3_nt: TGTGCCAGCAGCGAAGATGCAGGTTACAATCAGCCCCAGCATTTT
j_call: TRBJ2-3; clone_size: -; v_call: TRBV11-2; d_call: TRBD2; cdr3_aa: CASSPGRGGLNTQYF; cdr3_nt: TGTGCCAGCAGCCCAGGTCGGGGGGGGCTTAATACGCAGTATTTT
j_call: TRBJ2-1; clone_size: -; v_call: TRBV7-9; d_call: TRBD2; cdr3_aa: CASSPKRRLADNEQFF; cdr3_nt: TGTGCCAGCAGCCCGAAGAGGCGACTAGCGGACAATGAGCAGTTCTTC
j_call: TRBJ1-3; clone_size: -; v_call: TRBV15; d_call: -; cdr3_aa: CATSRDFGGQGFTGNTIYF; cdr3_nt: TGTGCCACCAGCAGAGATTTTGGAGGCCAGGGGTTCACTGGAAACACCATATATTTT
j_call: TRBJ2-7; clone_size: once; v_call: TRBV5-1; d_call: TRBD2; cdr3_aa: CASSITSGGAFGSYEQYF; cdr3_nt: TGCGCCAGCAGCATTACTAGCGGGGGGGCCTTCGGCTCCTACGAGCAGTACTTC